Shown below are 27 T cell receptor beta chains from a single sample sequenced in a study of memory CD4+ T cells and cytomegalovirus serostatus. Single viable CD3+CD4+CD8-CD45RO+ cells were sorted as the memory CD4+ T cells. The protocol was immunoSEQ multiplex PCR, while the TCRdb copy is restricted to in-frame clones and leaves out a portion. The table shows approximately 53,000 clones, with around 80% occurring only once. Material for sequencing was memory CD4+ T cells from blood. These receptors were obtained from an adult in good health and CMV-seronegative.

This chain links TRBV7-2 with TRBJ2-2, with a possible D match to TRBD2 (5 bases). In germline, CDR1 is SGHTA, CDR2 FQGNSA. This CDR3 is 15 amino acids long. V lost 5 bases and J 7 bases, leaving 17 bases between the germline ends. CDR3 coding DNA: TGTGCCAGCAGCCCAAGGGCTAGCTTCGGCGGGGAGCTGTTTTTT. Translating it yields CASSPRASFGGELFF.

V usage is TRBV30 and J usage is TRBJ2-6; D is unclear. With 2 bases removed from V and 0 bases from J, the gap between germline ends came to 5 bases. The CDR3 has 14 residues. The V gene's germline CDR1 is GTSNPN and CDR2 SVGIG (reference sequence). CDR3 protein: CAWSRYSGANVLTF. The CDR3 nucleotides read TGTGCCTGGAGTAGGTACTCTGGGGCCAACGTCCTGACTTTC.

This chain joins TRBV7-8 and TRBJ2-3; D is perhaps TRBD1 (6 bases). This CDR3 spans 15 amino acids. The germline V gene has CDR1 SGHVS and CDR2 FQNEAQ. With 1 base removed from V and 3 bases from J, the gap between germline ends came to 11 bases. In DNA, the CDR3 is TGTGCCAGCAGCTTAGTTGGGGGCCGGACAGATACGCAGTATTTT. It codes for CASSLVGGRTDTQYF. Full variable domain (remainder filled in from reference TRBV7-8 and TRBJ2-3): GAGVSQSPRYKVAKRGQDVALRCDPISGHVSLFWYQQALGQGPEFLTYFQNEAQLDKSGLPSDRFFAERPEGSVSTLKIQRTQQEDSAVYLCASSLVGGRTDTQYFGPGTRLTVL.

The rearrangement links TRBV2 to TRBJ2-1; D is possibly TRBD1 or TRBD2 (5 bases each). Germline V lookup: CDR1 SNHLY, CDR2 FYNNEI. V lost 8 bases to trimming and J lost 8 bases, with 13 bases between them. The CDR3 sequence is 12 residues long. The CDR3 protein is CASGDPGYEQFF. CDR3 DNA: TGTGCCAGCGGGGACCCAGGTTATGAGCAGTTCTTC.

The chain carries TRBV19 and TRBJ1-5, with D unclear. This CDR3 contains 12 residues. V was clipped by 5 bases and J by 9 bases, with 11 bases between them. Germline V gene sequence: CDR1 LNHDA, CDR2 SQIVND (reference sequence). The CDR3 protein is CASSVSDPPQHF. CDR3 sequence (DNA): TGTGCCAGTAGTGTCAGCGATCCGCCCCAGCATTTT.

This chain joins TRBV4-1 and TRBJ2-1; 9 bases agree with TRBD2. The CDR3 consists of 16 residues. V lost 4 bases, J lost 2 bases, and 6 bases stayed unmatched. Looked up from germline, CDR1 is MGHRA and CDR2 is YSYEKL. CDR3 amino acids: CASSPSTSGPYNEQFF. The CDR3 coding sequence is TGCGCCAGCAGCCCCTCAACTAGCGGGCCCTACAATGAGCAGTTCTTC.

This clone was seen only once. The chain employs TRBV10-1 and TRBJ2-2, with TRBD1 as a possible D gene (7 bases). V was trimmed by 8 bases and J by 5 bases, leaving 15 bases between them. The CDR3 is 14 amino acids. Germline V gene sequence: CDR1 WNHNN, CDR2 SYGVQD (reference sequence). CDR3 in amino acids: CASGTGEVTGELFF. The CDR3 DNA reads TGCGCCAGCGGAACAGGGGAGGTTACCGGGGAGCTGTTTTTT.

As DNA, the CDR3 is TGTGCCAGCAGCTTACCCAGCCAAGAGACCCAGTACTTC. Protein: CASSLPSQETQYF. The chain combines TRBV11-2 with TRBJ2-5; no firm D call. Germline values: CDR1 SGHAT, CDR2 FQNNGV. This CDR3 is built from 13 residues. V was shortened by 2 bases and J by 1 base, with 5 bases between the two germline ends.

The sample holds a few counts of this clone. The chain has TRBV5-4 and TRBJ1-1; 9 bases are shared with TRBD1. Trimming cost V 0 bases and J 7 bases; bases outside gene matches: 10. The V gene's germline CDR1 is SGHNT and CDR2 YYREEE (reference sequence). The CDR3 spans 16 residues. This CDR3 is CASSLGLLGQGSEAFF. Written as DNA, the CDR3 is TGTGCCAGCAGCTTGGGCCTTCTTGGACAGGGGAGTGAAGCTTTCTTT.

J is TRBJ1-2 and V is TRBV10-3, with D maybe TRBD1 (5 bases). Germline CDR1 ENHRY, CDR2 SYGVKD. Between the trimmed V and J ends, which lost 6 bases and 4 bases, there was a span of 12 bases. There are 13 residues in the CDR3. CDR3 coding DNA: TGTGCCATCAGGGATGGGACGGTCTATGGCTACACCTTC. As protein: CAIRDGTVYGYTF.

The chain employs TRBV6-1 and TRBJ1-5; D gene uncertain. The CDR3 is made up of 15 amino acids. Germline CDR1 MNHNS, CDR2 SASEGT. V shed 1 base and J shed 3 bases, with 10 bases lying between them. CDR3 loop: CASSEGPRANQPQHF. In nucleotides, the CDR3 is TGTGCCAGCAGTGAAGGGCCACGGGCCAATCAGCCCCAGCATTTT.

The J gene is TRBJ1-1, the V gene TRBV29-1; D gene uncertain. V shed 7 bases and J shed 4 bases, with 13 bases lying between them. Germline assignment: CDR1 SQVTM and CDR2 ANQGSEA. The CDR3 length is 12 residues. CDR3 region: CSAQVGVTEAFF. CDR3 in DNA: TGCAGCGCACAAGTAGGCGTCACTGAAGCTTTCTTT.

The chain joins TRBV5-4 to TRBJ2-1, with 8 nucleotides matching TRBD1. CDR1 is SGHNT and CDR2 is YYREEE in the germline V gene (reference sequence). CDR3 length equals 17 residues. V shed 3 bases and J 3 bases; nucleotides not matched to a gene: 11. CDR3 sequence: CASSSLRSGTGYNEQFF. Written as DNA, the CDR3 is TGTGCCAGCAGCTCACTTAGATCCGGGACAGGCTACAATGAGCAGTTCTTC.

CDR3 in DNA: TGTGCCAGCAGAAAGGGGGGGGAGAGAAGGACTGAAGCTTTCTTT. Encoded protein: CASRKGGERRTEAFF. The J gene is TRBJ1-1, the V gene TRBV6-1; weak D call: TRBD1 (6 bases). CDR3 length: 15 residues. In germline, CDR1 is MNHNS, CDR2 SASEGT. V lost 6 bases to trimming and J lost 5 bases, with 19 bases between them.

This clone showed up just once. J is TRBJ1-3 and V is TRBV29-1, with a possible D match to TRBD1 (6 bases). Germline-derived CDR1 and CDR2 are SQVTM and ANQGSEA. The CDR3 runs 15 residues. Trimming took off 2 bases at V and 0 bases at J, with 11 bases between the two ends. CDR3 nucleotide sequence: TGCAGCGTTGAATGGCGGGGGCACTCTGGAAACACCATATATTTT. This sequence encodes CSVEWRGHSGNTIYF.

This clone was counted only a few times. The chain links TRBV5-4 to TRBJ2-5, with TRBD2 identical over 9 bases. The J segment lost 1 base and the V segment lost 2 bases, leaving 0 bases of the junction unmatched. This CDR3 contains 14 residues. The germline gives CDR1 SGHNT, CDR2 YYREEE (reference sequence). CDR3 sequence reads: CASSFSGGQETQYF. For the CDR3, the DNA is TGTGCCAGCAGCTTTAGCGGGGGCCAAGAGACCCAGTACTTC.

The chain carries TRBV6-1 and TRBJ2-7, with D tentatively TRBD1 or TRBD2 (5 bases each). CDR1 and CDR2 from the germline V gene are MNHNS and SASEGT. This CDR3 contains 16 residues. The V gene lost 2 bases and the J gene lost 4 bases, with 18 bases spanning the gap. This CDR3 reads CASSEPGAANFYEQYF. CDR3 sequence (DNA): TGTGCCAGCAGTGAACCCGGGGCAGCTAATTTTTACGAGCAGTACTTC.

This chain links TRBV10-3 with TRBJ1-2, with D unresolved. The CDR3 runs to 17 residues. V lost 0 bases to trimming and J lost 0 bases, with 14 bases between them. In germline, CDR1 is ENHRY, CDR2 SYGVKD. CDR3 bases: TGTGCCATCAGTGAGTCGCTAAGGAGGGTCTCTAACTATGGCTACACCTTC. Protein product: CAISESLRRVSNYGYTF.

The genes are TRBV7-9 and TRBJ2-3; TRBD2 might be the D (5 bases). Trimming stripped 8 bases from V and 4 bases from J, with 19 bases between. Germline V gives CDR1 SEHNR, CDR2 FQNEAQ (reference sequence). The CDR3 is 15 residues long. CDR3: CASPQAPGLADTQYF. The CDR3, as DNA: TGTGCCAGCCCTCAAGCCCCGGGGTTGGCAGATACGCAGTATTTT.

The rearrangement joins TRBV27 to TRBJ2-1; D is possibly TRBD2 (6 bases). Trimming cost V 1 base and J 3 bases, with 13 bases left between them. The length of the CDR3 is 16 residues. Per the germline V gene, CDR1 is MNHEY and CDR2 is SMNVEV (reference sequence). Written as DNA, the CDR3 is TGTGCCAGCAGTTTATGGGTGGGAGGCAACTACAATGAGCAGTTCTTC. It codes for CASSLWVGGNYNEQFF.

A few counts support this clone. This chain links TRBV28 with TRBJ2-1, with 11 nucleotides matching TRBD2. This CDR3 is built from 16 residues. CDR1 is MDHEN and CDR2 is SYDVKM in the germline V gene. Trimming took 5 bases from V and 8 from J; bases not matched to a gene: 11. DNA for the CDR3: TGTGCCAGCAGTGGCGATATAGCGGGAGGGCAGCATGAGCAGTTCTTC. This gives the protein CASSGDIAGGQHEQFF.

The V and J genes are TRBV19 and TRBJ2-1, with 7 nucleotides matching TRBD1. CDR3 size: 16 residues. Germline trimming cut 5 bases from V and 0 bases from J; bases unmatched to any gene: 7. CDR1 and CDR2 (germline): LNHDA, SQIVND (reference sequence). Here the CDR3 reads CASSGIRDSSYNEQFF. CDR3 DNA: TGTGCCAGTAGTGGGATCCGGGACAGCTCCTACAATGAGCAGTTCTTC. Full variable domain (missing parts from reference TRBV19 and TRBJ2-1): DGGITQSPKYLFRKEGQNVTLSCEQNLNHDAMYWYRQDPGQGLRLIYYSQIVNDFQKGDIAEGYSVSREKKESFPLTVTSAQKNPTAFYLCASSGIRDSSYNEQFFGPGTRLTVL.

On this clone: A read error may produce the germline difference seen at one junction end. The rearrangement links TRBV28 to TRBJ2-2; D might be TRBD2 (7 bases). Germline V gene data show CDR1 as MDHEN and CDR2 as SYDVKM. The CDR3 extends over 16 amino acids. The CDR3 here is CASSFQLLGGAGELFF. DNA of the CDR3: TGTGCTAGCAGTTTCCAACTCCTAGGGGGGGCCGGGGAGCTGTTTTTT.

DNA for the CDR3: TGTGCCAGCAGGAGCGGGAGTGCCGGAGGGTACGAGCAGTACTTC. Translating gives CASRSGSAGGYEQYF. This rearrangement joins TRBV6-1 to TRBJ2-7; 8 bases map to TRBD2. Losses at the gene ends were 6 bases for V and 4 bases for J; bases not matched to a gene: 11. Germline CDR1 is MNHNS and CDR2 is SASEGT. CDR3 length: 15 amino acids.

This sequence joins TRBV29-1 and TRBJ2-7; TRBD1 matches 7 bases. The CDR3 extends over 12 amino acids. The trim removed 4 bases at V and 2 bases at J, leaving 2 bases unmatched. The germline gives CDR1 SQVTM, CDR2 ANQGSEA. The CDR3 reads CSVGDRTYEQYF. The CDR3 DNA is TGCAGCGTTGGGGACAGAACCTACGAGCAGTACTTC.

This clone was recorded a few times. This chain uses TRBV6-1 with TRBJ1-5, with D possibly TRBD1 on 6 matching bases. V lost 0 bases and J 6 bases, leaving 12 bases between the germline ends. CDR1 and CDR2 (germline): MNHNS, SASEGT. This CDR3 comprises 15 residues. In DNA form, the CDR3 reads TGTGCCAGCAGTGAAGCAAGGGGGAGAGGTCAGCCCCAGCATTTT. Encoded protein: CASSEARGRGQPQHF.

The V gene is TRBV10-2, the J gene TRBJ1-5, with D possibly being TRBD1 (5 bases). Trimming stripped 5 bases from V and 3 bases from J, with 14 bases between. Germline loops: CDR1 WSHSY, CDR2 SAAADI. This CDR3 has 15 amino acids. For the CDR3, the DNA is TGCGCCAGCAGTCGAGGGCAGGGAGTCAATCAGCCCCAGCATTTT. This gives the protein CASSRGQGVNQPQHF.